Following are 4 T cell receptor beta chains from one sample sequenced in a study of blood T cell repertoires in COVID-19. Clones were sequenced by immunoSEQ multiplex PCR, and TCRdb holds only the in-frame ones, with some missing. The sample contains roughly 80,000 clones, about nine tenths of which appear only once. The sequenced sample was peripheral blood. The receptors were sampled from a woman aged 45-60 years in a cohort sampled during active COVID-19.

The chain has TRBV4-1 and TRBJ2-7; 8 bases match TRBD1. The length of the CDR3 is 16 residues. Germline V gene sequence: CDR1 MGHRA, CDR2 YSYEKL. With 0 bases clipped from V and 2 bases from J, the junction kept 6 bases outside the gene matches. DNA for the CDR3: TGCGCCAGCAGCCAAGATTGGGGACAGGCGGCCTACGAGCAGTACTTC. It translates to CASSQDWGQAAYEQYF.

This rearrangement joins TRBV7-6 to TRBJ2-1, with 10 bases matching TRBD2. V dropped 1 base and J dropped 8; count of bases not matched to a gene: 11. Germline V lookup: CDR1 SGHVS, CDR2 FNYEAQ. The CDR3 extends over 17 amino acids. The CDR3 loop reads CASSLGRLAGARDEQFF. In DNA, the CDR3 is TGTGCCAGCAGCTTAGGGAGGCTAGCGGGGGCACGGGATGAGCAGTTCTTC.

V and J are TRBV5-1 and TRBJ1-1; 12 bases agree with TRBD1. Germline CDR1 SGHRS, CDR2 YFSETQ. This CDR3 spans 17 amino acids. The V segment lost 4 bases and the J segment 5 bases; nucleotides outside the gene matches: 12. CDR3 bases: TGCGCCAGCAGCATAGGGACAGGGGGCCGTATTGGGACTGAAGCTTTCTTT. It is translated as CASSIGTGGRIGTEAFF.

The rearrangement links TRBV3-1 (or the pseudogene TRBV3-2) to TRBJ1-2; a weak D match, TRBD1 (5 bases). The CDR3 consists of 14 residues. CDR1 LGHDT and CDR2 YNNKEL come from the germline V gene (reference sequence). V dropped 4 bases and J dropped 4 bases, with 13 bases sitting between them. DNA of the CDR3: TGTGCCAGCAGCCGGGACTCCGGCGCCTATGGCTACACCTTC. Protein product: CASSRDSGAYGYTF.